This T cell receptor (beta chain) was documented in a study of T cell repertoires in cytomegalovirus infection. In the study overall: Recently identified HLA-C-restricted CMV epitopes were used, and well-studied HLA-B-restricted CMV epitopes were used as well. CMV infection together with matching HLA type was indicated by public TCR beta signatures.

Points from the study as a whole: CMV carriers having the relevant HLA were flagged by cumulative public TCR beta family frequency.

For this clonotype: The target antigen is unknown.

Each CDR3 protein is one row after TCRdb ran MiXCR on the reads. The sample consists of approximately 730,000 distinct CDR3 sequences, 30% to 40% of them appearing once. The source of this sequence is a human donor in good health (CMV status not recorded). Some clones in this sample may be carry-over from other donors' samples. Sample: cultured PBMCs, taken from culture after CMV antigen stimulation.

CDR3 residues: CASRVQGNTGELFF. The CDR3 nucleotides read TGTGCCAGCAGAGTCCAGGGGAACACCGGGGAGCTGTTTTTT. The J gene is TRBJ2-2, the V gene TRBV12-3 or TRBV12-4, with a tentative D call TRBD1 (5 bases). Between the trimmed V and J ends, which lost 6 bases and 1 base, there was a span of 9 bases. The CDR3 is 14 residues long.